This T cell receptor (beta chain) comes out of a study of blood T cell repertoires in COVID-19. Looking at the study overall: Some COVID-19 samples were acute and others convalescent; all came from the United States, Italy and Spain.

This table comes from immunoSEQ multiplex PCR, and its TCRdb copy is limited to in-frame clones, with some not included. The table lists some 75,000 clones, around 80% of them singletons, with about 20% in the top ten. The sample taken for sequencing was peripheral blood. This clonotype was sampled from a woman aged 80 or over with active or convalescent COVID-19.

This CDR3 is CASSPGTSWEHEQYF. CDR3 coding DNA: TGTGCCAGCAGCCCAGGGACTAGCTGGGAGCACGAGCAGTACTTC. The chain is built from TRBV11-1 and TRBJ2-7; 9 nucleotides match TRBD2. Per the germline V gene, CDR1 is SGHAT and CDR2 is FQDESV (reference sequence). This CDR3 has 15 residues. The V and J ends lost 5 bases and 5 bases, in that order; junction bases with no gene match: 10.